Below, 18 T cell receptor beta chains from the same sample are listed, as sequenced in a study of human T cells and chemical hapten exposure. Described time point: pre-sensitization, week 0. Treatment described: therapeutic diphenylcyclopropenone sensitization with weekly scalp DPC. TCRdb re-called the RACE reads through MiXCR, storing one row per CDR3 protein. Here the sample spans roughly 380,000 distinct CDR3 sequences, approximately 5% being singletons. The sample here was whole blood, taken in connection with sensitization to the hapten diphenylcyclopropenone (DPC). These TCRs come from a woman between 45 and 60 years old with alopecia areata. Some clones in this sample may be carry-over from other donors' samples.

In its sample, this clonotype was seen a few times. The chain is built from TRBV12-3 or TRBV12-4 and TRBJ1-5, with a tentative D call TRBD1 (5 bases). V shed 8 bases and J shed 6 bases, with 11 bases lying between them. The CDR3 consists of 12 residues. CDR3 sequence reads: CASARDGQPQHF. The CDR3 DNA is TGTGCCAGCGCCAGGGATGGTCAGCCCCAGCATTTT.

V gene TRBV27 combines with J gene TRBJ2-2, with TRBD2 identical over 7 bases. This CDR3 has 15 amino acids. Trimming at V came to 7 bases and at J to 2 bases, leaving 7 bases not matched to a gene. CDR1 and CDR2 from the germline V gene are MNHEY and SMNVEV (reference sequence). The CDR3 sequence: CASTPRGVNTGELFF. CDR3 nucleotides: TGTGCCAGCACCCCCCGGGGGGTCAACACCGGGGAGCTGTTTTTT.

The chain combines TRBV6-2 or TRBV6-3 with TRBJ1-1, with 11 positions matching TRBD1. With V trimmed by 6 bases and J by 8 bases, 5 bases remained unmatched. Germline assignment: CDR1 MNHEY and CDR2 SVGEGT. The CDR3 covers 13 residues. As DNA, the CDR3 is TGTGCCAGCAGATGGACAGGGGGCACCGAAGCTTTCTTT. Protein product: CASRWTGGTEAFF.

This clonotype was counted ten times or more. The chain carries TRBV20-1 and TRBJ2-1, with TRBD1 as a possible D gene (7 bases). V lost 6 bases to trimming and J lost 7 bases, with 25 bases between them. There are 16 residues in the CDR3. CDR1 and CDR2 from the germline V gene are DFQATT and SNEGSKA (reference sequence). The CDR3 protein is CSAPGGTGGIGNEQFF. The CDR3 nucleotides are TGCAGTGCCCCAGGGGGGACTGGCGGGATCGGGAATGAGCAGTTCTTC.

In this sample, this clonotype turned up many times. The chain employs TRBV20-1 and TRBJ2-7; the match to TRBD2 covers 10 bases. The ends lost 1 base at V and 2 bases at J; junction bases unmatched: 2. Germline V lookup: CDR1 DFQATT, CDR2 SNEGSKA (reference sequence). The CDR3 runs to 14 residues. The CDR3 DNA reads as TGCAGTGCTAGAGTCAGCGGGAGGGCCTACGAGCAGTACTTC. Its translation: CSARVSGRAYEQYF.

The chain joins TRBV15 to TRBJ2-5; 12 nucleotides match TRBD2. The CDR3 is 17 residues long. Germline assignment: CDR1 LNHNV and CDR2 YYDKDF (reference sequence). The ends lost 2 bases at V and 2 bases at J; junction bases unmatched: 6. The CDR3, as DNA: TGTGCCACCAGCAGAAAATGGACTAGCGGGGAGCAAGAGACCCAGTACTTC. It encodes CATSRKWTSGEQETQYF.

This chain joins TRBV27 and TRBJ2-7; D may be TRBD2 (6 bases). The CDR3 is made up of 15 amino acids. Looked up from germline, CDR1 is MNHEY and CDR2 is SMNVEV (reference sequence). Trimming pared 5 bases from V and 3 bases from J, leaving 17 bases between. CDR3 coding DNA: TGTGCCAGCAGTATGCAAAACGGAGGGAACTACGAGCAGTACTTC. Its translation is CASSMQNGGNYEQYF.

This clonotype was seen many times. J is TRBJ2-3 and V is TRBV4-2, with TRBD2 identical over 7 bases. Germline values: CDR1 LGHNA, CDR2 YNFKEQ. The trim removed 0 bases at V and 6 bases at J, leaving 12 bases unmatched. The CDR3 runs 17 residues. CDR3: CASSQDWASGLGDTQYF. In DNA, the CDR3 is TGTGCCAGCAGCCAAGATTGGGCTAGCGGCTTGGGGGATACGCAGTATTTT.

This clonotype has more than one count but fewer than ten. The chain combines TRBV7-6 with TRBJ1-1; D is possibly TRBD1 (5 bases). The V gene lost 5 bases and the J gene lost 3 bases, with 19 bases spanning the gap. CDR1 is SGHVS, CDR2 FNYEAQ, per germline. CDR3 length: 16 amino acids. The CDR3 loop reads CASSPVGGATDTEAFF. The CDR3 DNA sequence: TGTGCCAGCAGCCCTGTAGGCGGGGCGACGGACACTGAAGCTTTCTTT.

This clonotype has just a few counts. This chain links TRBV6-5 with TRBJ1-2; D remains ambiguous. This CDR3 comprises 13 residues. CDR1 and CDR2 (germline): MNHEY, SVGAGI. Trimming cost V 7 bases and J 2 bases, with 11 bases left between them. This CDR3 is CASTAGKNYGYTF. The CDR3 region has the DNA TGTGCCAGCACAGCCGGGAAGAACTATGGCTACACCTTC.

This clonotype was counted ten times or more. The CDR3 protein is CASSQMQGGQPQHF. The CDR3 bases are TGTGCCAGCAGCCAGATGCAGGGCGGTCAGCCCCAGCATTTT. V usage is TRBV3-1 and J usage is TRBJ1-5; D might be TRBD1 (5 bases). V lost 3 bases to trimming and J lost 6 bases, with 12 bases between them. Germline V gene sequence: CDR1 LGHDT, CDR2 YNNKEL (reference sequence). The CDR3 is 14 amino acids.

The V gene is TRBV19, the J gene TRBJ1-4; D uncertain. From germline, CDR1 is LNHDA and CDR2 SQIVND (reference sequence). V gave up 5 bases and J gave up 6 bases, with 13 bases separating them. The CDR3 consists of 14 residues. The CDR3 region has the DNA TGTGCCAGTAGTGGGGTCGGAGAGGATGAAAAACTGTTTTTT. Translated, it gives CASSGVGEDEKLFF.

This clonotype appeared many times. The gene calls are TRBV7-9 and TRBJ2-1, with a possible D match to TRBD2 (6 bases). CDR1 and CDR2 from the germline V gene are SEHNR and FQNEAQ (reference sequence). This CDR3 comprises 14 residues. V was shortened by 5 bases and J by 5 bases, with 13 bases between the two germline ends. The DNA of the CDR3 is TGTGCCAGCAGCCCGAGAACGGGGGACAATGAGCAGTTCTTC. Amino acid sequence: CASSPRTGDNEQFF.

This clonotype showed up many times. CDR3 amino acids: CASSLALGGADTQYF. The CDR3 DNA follows: TGTGCCAGCAGCCTCGCTCTGGGGGGGGCAGATACGCAGTATTTT. This sequence joins TRBV4-2 and TRBJ2-3; 7 bases fit TRBD2. The ends lost 4 bases at V and 4 bases at J; junction bases unmatched: 8. The CDR3 totals 15 residues. The germline CDR1 and CDR2 sequences are LGHNA and YNFKEQ.

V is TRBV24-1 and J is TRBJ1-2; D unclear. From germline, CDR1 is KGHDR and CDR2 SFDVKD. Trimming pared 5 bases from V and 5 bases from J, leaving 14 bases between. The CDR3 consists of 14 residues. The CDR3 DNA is TGTGCCACCAGTGCCAATCGATGGCCATATGGCTACACCTTC. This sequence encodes CATSANRWPYGYTF.

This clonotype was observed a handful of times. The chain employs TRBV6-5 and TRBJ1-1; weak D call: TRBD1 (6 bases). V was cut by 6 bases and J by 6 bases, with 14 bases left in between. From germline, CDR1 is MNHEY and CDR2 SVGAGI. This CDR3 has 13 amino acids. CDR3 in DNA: TGTGCCAGCAGCCCTGGACAGAAGTCTGAAGCTTTCTTT. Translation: CASSPGQKSEAFF.

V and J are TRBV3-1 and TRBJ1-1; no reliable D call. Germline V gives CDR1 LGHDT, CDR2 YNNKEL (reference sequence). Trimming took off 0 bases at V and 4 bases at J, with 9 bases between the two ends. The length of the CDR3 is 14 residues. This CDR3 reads CASSQDMIVTEAFF. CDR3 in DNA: TGTGCCAGCAGCCAAGATATGATAGTCACTGAAGCTTTCTTT.

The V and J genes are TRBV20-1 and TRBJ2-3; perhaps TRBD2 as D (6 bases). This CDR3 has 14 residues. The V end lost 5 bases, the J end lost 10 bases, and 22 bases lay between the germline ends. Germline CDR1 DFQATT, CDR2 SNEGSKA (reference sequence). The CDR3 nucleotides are TGCAGTGCTCCTATCCCGGGACTGCCCAAGGCGCAGTATTTT. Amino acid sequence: CSAPIPGLPKAQYF.